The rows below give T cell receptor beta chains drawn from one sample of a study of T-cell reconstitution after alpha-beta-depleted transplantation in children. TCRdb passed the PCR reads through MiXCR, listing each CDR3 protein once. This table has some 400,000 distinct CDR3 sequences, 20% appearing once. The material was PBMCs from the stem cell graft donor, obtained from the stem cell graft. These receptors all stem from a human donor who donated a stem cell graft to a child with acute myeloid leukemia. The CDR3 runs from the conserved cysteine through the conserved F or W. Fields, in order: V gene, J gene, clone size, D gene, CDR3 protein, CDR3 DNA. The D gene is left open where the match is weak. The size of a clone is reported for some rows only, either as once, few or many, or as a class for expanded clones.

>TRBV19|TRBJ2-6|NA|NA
CASSMVGSTSGANVLTF
TGTGCCAGTAGTATGGTAGGGTCGACCTCTGGGGCCAACGTCCTGACTTTC
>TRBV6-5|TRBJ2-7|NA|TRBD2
CASSYWSKREGWEQYF
TGTGCCAGCAGTTACTGGTCAAAGCGGGAGGGGTGGGAGCAGTACTTC
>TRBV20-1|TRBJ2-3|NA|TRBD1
CSALQGSGTDTQYF
TGCAGTGCTTTACAGGGGTCGGGCACAGATACGCAGTATTTT
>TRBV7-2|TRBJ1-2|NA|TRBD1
CASSSAGTGIGYTF
TGTGCCAGCAGCTCGGCCGGGACAGGGATCGGCTACACCTTC
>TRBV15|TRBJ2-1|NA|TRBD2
CATSRVPGGPSDNEQFF
TGTGCCACCAGCAGAGTCCCGGGAGGGCCCTCTGACAATGAGCAGTTCTTC
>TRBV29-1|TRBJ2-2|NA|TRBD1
CSAWGAGGASGELFF
TGCAGCGCATGGGGGGCAGGGGGCGCGTCCGGGGAGCTGTTTTTT
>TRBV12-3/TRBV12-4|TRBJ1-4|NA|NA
CASSLSSTEGEKLFF
TGTGCCAGCAGTTTAAGCAGTACAGAAGGTGAAAAACTGTTTTTT
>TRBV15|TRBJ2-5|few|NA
CATRQLRTQQETQYF
TGTGCCACCAGGCAACTTAGGACTCAACAAGAGACCCAGTACTTC
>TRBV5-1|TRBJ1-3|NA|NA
CASSPDGFSGNTIYF
TGCGCCAGCAGCCCGGACGGATTCTCTGGAAACACCATATATTTT
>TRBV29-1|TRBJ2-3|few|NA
CSVELPPPSTDTQYF
TGCAGCGTGGAACTGCCCCCTCCCTCCACAGATACGCAGTATTTT
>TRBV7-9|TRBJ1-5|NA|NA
CASSLLDGNQPQHF
TGTGCCAGCAGCTTATTGGACGGTAATCAGCCCCAGCATTTT
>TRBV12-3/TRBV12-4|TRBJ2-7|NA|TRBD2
CASSAAGTKLYEQYF
TGTGCCAGCAGTGCTGCCGGGACTAAGCTCTACGAGCAGTACTTC
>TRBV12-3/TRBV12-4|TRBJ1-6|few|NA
CASSFWQPDSPLHF
TGTGCCAGCAGTTTCTGGCAGCCTGATTCACCCCTCCACTTT
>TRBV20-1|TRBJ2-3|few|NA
CSASRFGGTDTQYF
TGCAGTGCTAGCAGATTTGGAGGCACAGATACGCAGTATTTT
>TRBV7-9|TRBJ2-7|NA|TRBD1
CASSSRGSSEQYF
TGTGCCAGCAGCTCCAGGGGGTCTAGTGAGCAGTACTTC
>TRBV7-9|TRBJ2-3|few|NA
CASSAWGDGADTQYF
TGTGCCAGCAGCGCCTGGGGGGACGGGGCAGATACGCAGTATTTT
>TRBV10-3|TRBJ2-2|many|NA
CATAHDTGELFF
TGTGCCACCGCGCATGACACCGGGGAGCTGTTTTTT
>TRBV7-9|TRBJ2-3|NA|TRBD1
CAGSQGQGADTQYF
TGTGCCGGCAGCCAAGGACAGGGCGCAGATACGCAGTATTTT
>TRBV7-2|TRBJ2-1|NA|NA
CASSPGVAEWDEQFF
TGTGCCAGCAGTCCCGGGGTAGCGGAGTGGGATGAGCAGTTCTTC
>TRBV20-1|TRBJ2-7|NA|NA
CSAWGWGTVGDEQYF
TGCAGTGCTTGGGGGTGGGGGACTGTCGGGGACGAGCAGTACTTC
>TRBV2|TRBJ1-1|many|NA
CASLHGGTEAFF
TGTGCCAGCCTCCATGGGGGCACTGAAGCTTTCTTT
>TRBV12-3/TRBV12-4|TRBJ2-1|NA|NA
CASSLGGTSWNEQFF
TGTGCCAGCAGTTTAGGGGGGACGAGTTGGAATGAGCAGTTCTTC
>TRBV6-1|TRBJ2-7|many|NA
CASSQGTVVYEQYF
TGTGCCAGCAGTCAAGGGACCGTTGTCTACGAGCAGTACTTC
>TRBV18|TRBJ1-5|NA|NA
CASSEQGWSQPQHF
TGTGCCAGCTCCGAACAGGGTTGGAGTCAGCCCCAGCATTTT
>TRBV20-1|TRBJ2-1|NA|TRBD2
CSAEPGTSGSDEQFF
TGCAGTGCAGAACCCGGGACTAGCGGTTCAGATGAGCAGTTCTTC
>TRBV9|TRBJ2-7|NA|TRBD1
CASSVGDSKSYEQYF
TGTGCCAGCAGCGTGGGGGACAGCAAGTCCTACGAGCAGTACTTC
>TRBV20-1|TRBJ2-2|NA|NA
CSARLSGTNTGELFF
TGCAGTGCTAGATTGTCTGGGACGAACACCGGGGAGCTGTTTTTT
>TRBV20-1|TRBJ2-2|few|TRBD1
CSARPTGAGELFF
TGCAGTGCTAGACCTACAGGGGCCGGGGAGCTGTTTTTT
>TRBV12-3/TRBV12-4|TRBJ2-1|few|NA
CASTGWGHYNEQFF
TGTGCCAGCACTGGGTGGGGGCACTACAATGAGCAGTTCTTC
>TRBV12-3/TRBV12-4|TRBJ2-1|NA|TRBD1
CASRIRDREINEQFF
TGTGCCAGCAGGATCCGAGACAGGGAAATCAATGAGCAGTTCTTC
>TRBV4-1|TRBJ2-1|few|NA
CASSQDDATASYNEQFF
TGCGCCAGCAGCCAAGATGATGCGACAGCTTCCTACAATGAGCAGTTCTTC
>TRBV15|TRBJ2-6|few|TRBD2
CATSGRVGANVLTF
TGTGCCACCAGCGGGAGGGTAGGGGCCAACGTCCTGACTTTC
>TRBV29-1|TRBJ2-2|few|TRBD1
CSVETGAGELFF
TGCAGCGTAGAAACAGGGGCCGGGGAGCTGTTTTTT
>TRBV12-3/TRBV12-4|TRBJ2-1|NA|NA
CASSLIVPLINEQFF
TGTGCCAGCAGTTTAATAGTCCCCCTCATCAATGAGCAGTTCTTC
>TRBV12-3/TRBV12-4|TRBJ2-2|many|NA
CATTVANTGELFF
TGTGCCACGACAGTCGCGAACACCGGGGAGCTGTTTTTT
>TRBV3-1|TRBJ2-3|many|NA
CASSRSLATLSTDTQYF
TGTGCCAGCAGCCGTTCTTTAGCGACCCTAAGCACAGATACGCAGTATTTT
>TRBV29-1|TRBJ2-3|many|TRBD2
CSVEDAGDGTDTQYF
TGCAGCGTTGAAGACGCGGGGGACGGCACAGATACGCAGTATTTT
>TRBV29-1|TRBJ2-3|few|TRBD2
CSVVGVTSGSTDTQYF
TGCAGCGTTGTGGGGGTGACTAGCGGGAGCACAGATACGCAGTATTTT
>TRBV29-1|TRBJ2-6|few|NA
CSAKGPSGANVLTF
TGCAGCGCCAAGGGGCCCTCTGGGGCCAACGTCCTGACTTTC
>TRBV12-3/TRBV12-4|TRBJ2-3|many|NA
CASSPSTDTQYF
TGTGCCAGCAGCCCTAGCACAGATACGCAGTATTTT
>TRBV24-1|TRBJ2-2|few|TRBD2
CATSGPSGSITGELFF
TGTGCCACCAGTGGCCCTAGCGGGAGTATCACCGGGGAGCTGTTTTTT
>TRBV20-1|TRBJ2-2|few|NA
CSARDTRMNTGELFF
TGCAGTGCTAGAGATACGAGAATGAACACCGGGGAGCTGTTTTTT
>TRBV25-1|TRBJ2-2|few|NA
CASRALSATNTGELFF
TGTGCCAGCAGAGCCCTTAGCGCAACGAACACCGGGGAGCTGTTTTTT
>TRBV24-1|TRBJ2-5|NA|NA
CATSDLGQQETQYF
TGTGCCACCAGTGATTTGGGACAGCAAGAGACCCAGTACTTC
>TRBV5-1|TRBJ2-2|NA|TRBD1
CASRNRGQNGELFF
TGCGCCAGCAGGAACAGGGGGCAAAACGGGGAGCTGTTTTTT
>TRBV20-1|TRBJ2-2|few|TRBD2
CSAAWTSGRAWDTGELFF
TGCAGTGCTGCTTGGACTAGCGGGAGGGCCTGGGACACCGGGGAGCTGTTTTTT
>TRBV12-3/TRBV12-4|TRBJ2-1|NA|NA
CASSLRQLGEQFF
TGTGCCAGCAGTTTAAGGCAGTTGGGCGAGCAGTTCTTC
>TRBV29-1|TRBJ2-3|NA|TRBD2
CSGSGLAGSTDTQYF
TGCAGCGGGTCGGGACTAGCGGGTAGTACAGATACGCAGTATTTT
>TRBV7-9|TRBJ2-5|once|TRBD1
CASNTGQAGETQYF
TGTGCCAGCAACACAGGACAGGCTGGGGAGACCCAGTACTTC
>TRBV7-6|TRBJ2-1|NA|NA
CASSSEAVSYNEQFF
TGTGCCAGCAGTTCAGAAGCGGTATCCTACAATGAGCAGTTCTTC
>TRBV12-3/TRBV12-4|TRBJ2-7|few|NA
CASIQEGHISYEQYF
TGTGCCAGCATCCAAGAGGGACACATCTCCTACGAGCAGTACTTC
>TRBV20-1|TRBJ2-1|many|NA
CSAGGPYDEQFF
TGCAGTGCGGGCGGTCCCTACGATGAGCAGTTCTTC
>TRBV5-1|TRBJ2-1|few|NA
CASSLAPLSGLNEQFF
TGCGCCAGCAGCTTGGCCCCCCTTAGCGGCCTCAATGAGCAGTTCTTC